Listed below are T cell receptor beta chains from one sample, sequenced in a study of blood T cells in healthy people across ages. TCRdb passed the 5' RACE reads through MiXCR, listing each CDR3 protein once. The sample carries 700,000 to 900,000 distinct CDR3 sequences, about 53% recorded once. What was sequenced was blood. Receptors originate from a man older than 75 in good health. CDR3s include the opening cysteine and the closing phenylalanine or tryptophan. A D gene is named only where the DNA matches it firmly. A clone size is listed for some rows: how often the clone was seen (once, few, many), or a class if it is expanded.

>TRBJ1-2|-|TRBV28|TRBD1
TGTGCCAGCAGCCGTGACAGGGTGGGCGGCTACACCTTC
CASSRDRVGGYTF
>TRBJ1-2|-|TRBV7-2|-
TGTGCCAGCAGCTTAGGCGGGACAAAAAACTATGGCTACACCTTC
CASSLGGTKNYGYTF
>TRBJ2-3|-|TRBV12-3/TRBV12-4|TRBD2
TGTGCCAGCAGTTTCCTGACTAGCGGGGGGCACAGATACGCGTATTTT
CASSFLTSGGHRYAYF
>TRBJ2-3|few|TRBV7-2|-
TGTGCCAGCAGCGTAGCATATACAGATACGCAGTATTTT
CASSVAYTDTQYF
>TRBJ2-7|-|TRBV5-1|TRBD1
TGTGCCAGCAGTCCCGGGACAGCCTCCTACGAGCAGTACTTC
CASSPGTASYEQYF
>TRBJ1-2|-|TRBV4-1|-
TGCGCCAGCAGCCAAGAACCCCTAACTAACTATGGCTACACCTTC
CASSQEPLTNYGYTF
>TRBJ2-5|few|TRBV2|TRBD2
TGTGCCAGCAGACTAGCGGGAGGAGCGGGAGAGACCCAGTACTTC
CASRLAGGAGETQYF
>TRBJ2-2|-|TRBV29-1|-
TGCAGCGTCCCCCTCCCCGCGAACACCGGGGAGCTGTTTTTT
CSVPLPANTGELFF
>TRBJ2-7|-|TRBV6-5|-
TGTGCCAGCATTTACTCGAACCGGGACTACGAGCAGTACTTC
CASIYSNRDYEQYF
>TRBJ2-3|-|TRBV29-1|TRBD2
TGCACCTCGAAGGAAGCGGGAAAGGCAGATACGCAGTATTTT
CTSKEAGKADTQYF
>TRBJ2-1|-|TRBV20-1|TRBD2
TGCAGTGCCACTAGCGGGAGGGGATCCAATGAGCAGTTCTTC
CSATSGRGSNEQFF
>TRBJ2-3|few|TRBV25-1|-
TGTGCCAGCAGTGAGCGGGATACGCAGTATTTT
CASSERDTQYF
>TRBJ2-5|-|TRBV7-9|-
TGTGCCAGCAGCCCTAATCTGCAGACCCGGTACTTC
CASSPNLQTRYF
>TRBJ1-1|few|TRBV6-5|-
TGTGCCAGCAGTTACGGTATTGAAGCTTTCTTT
CASSYGIEAFF
>TRBJ2-1|-|TRBV3-1|-
TGTGCCAGCAGCCAAGCCGGGACTTCGTACAATGAGCAGTTCTTC
CASSQAGTSYNEQFF
>TRBJ2-1|-|TRBV20-1|-
TGCAGTGCTAGAGAGGGCCACAATGAGCAGTTCTTC
CSAREGHNEQFF
>TRBJ2-5|few|TRBV2|TRBD2
TGTGCCAGCATCCCAGCGGGGCTACAAGAGACCCAGTACTTC
CASIPAGLQETQYF
>TRBJ1-4|-|TRBV7-2|-
TGTGCCAGCAGCTTAGTCAGCAGGTCGGATGAAAAACTGTTTTTT
CASSLVSRSDEKLFF
>TRBJ2-1|-|TRBV12-3/TRBV12-4|-
TGTGCCAGCACGACGCTGGGGTCCCACAATGAGCAGTTCTTC
CASTTLGSHNEQFF
>TRBJ2-7|-|TRBV27|-
TGTGCCAGCAGTTTTTGGAACTCCTACGAGCAGTACTTC
CASSFWNSYEQYF
>TRBJ2-7|-|TRBV12-3/TRBV12-4|-
TGTGCCAGCGGTCGGGGGACGGACGTCGAGCAGTACTTC
CASGRGTDVEQYF
>TRBJ2-7|-|TRBV7-7|TRBD1
TGTGCTAGCAGCATACGGGACAGGGGGTACGAGCAGTACTTC
CASSIRDRGYEQYF
>TRBJ1-1|few|TRBV2|-
TGTGCCAGCCGTTGGGGGACTGAAGCTTTCTTT
CASRWGTEAFF
>TRBJ1-4|few|TRBV5-1|TRBD1
TGCGCCAGCAGCGCACAGGGGGCATGGGCTAATGAAAAACTGTTTTTT
CASSAQGAWANEKLFF
>TRBJ2-6|-|TRBV10-3|TRBD1
TGTGCCGGCGGGGACAGGGATCAAACTGGGGCCAACGTCCTGACTTTC
CAGGDRDQTGANVLTF
>TRBJ2-5|few|TRBV13|-
TGTGCCAGCAGCTCCAGGGTGATCCAAGAGACCCAGTACTTC
CASSSRVIQETQYF
>TRBJ2-1|once|TRBV7-9|-
TGTGCCAGCAGCGTCCCTCCGGGAGTCGGAAATGAGCAGTTCTTC
CASSVPPGVGNEQFF
>TRBJ2-7|-|TRBV24-1|-
TGTGCCACCAGTGATGGGGGATACAATGAGCAGTACTTC
CATSDGGYNEQYF
>TRBJ2-7|-|TRBV12-3/TRBV12-4|TRBD1
TGTGCCAGCAGATACTCCGGGACAGGGGGCAGCGAGCAGTACTTC
CASRYSGTGGSEQYF
>TRBJ2-7|-|TRBV28|TRBD2
TGTGCCAGCATTCAAGGGCGGGAGGGATCCGAGCAGTACTTC
CASIQGREGSEQYF
>TRBJ1-2|-|TRBV7-2|-
TGTGCCAGCATACCTTTTATGGGAGGAGGATTGGGGTTTAATGGCTACACCTTC
CASIPFMGGGLGFNGYTF
>TRBJ2-7|-|TRBV5-1|-
TGTGCCAGCAGCTTAGCGCGCAGTTCCTACGAGCAGTACTTC
CASSLARSSYEQYF
>TRBJ2-3|-|TRBV13|TRBD2
TGTGCCAGCAGCTTAGCCACCGGACTAGCAGCTAGCACAGATACGCAGTATTTT
CASSLATGLAASTDTQYF
>TRBJ2-7|few|TRBV28|-
TGTGCCAGCAGTCGTACAGGGAAGGGTTCCTACGAGCAGTACTTC
CASSRTGKGSYEQYF
>TRBJ2-5|-|TRBV4-1|TRBD1
TGCGCCAGCAGCCGGGGACAGGCGTTAACGTATGAGACCCAGTACTTC
CASSRGQALTYETQYF
>TRBJ1-4|-|TRBV25-1|-
TGTGCCAGCAGACAGGGCGTGAGTGAAAAACTGTTTTTT
CASRQGVSEKLFF
>TRBJ2-3|-|TRBV6-2/TRBV6-3|TRBD2
TGTGCCAGCAGTTACTCCGGCAGCGGGAGGCTTCGGGCTACGCAGTATTTT
CASSYSGSGRLRATQYF
>TRBJ2-7|-|TRBV4-1|-
TGCGCCAGCAGCCCCGGCCGGCAGGACTACGAGCAGTACTTC
CASSPGRQDYEQYF
>TRBJ2-7|-|TRBV4-1|TRBD2
TGCGCCAGCAGCCAAGATCGACTAGCACTGGGCGAGCAGTACTTC
CASSQDRLALGEQYF
>TRBJ2-3|-|TRBV13|TRBD2
TGTGCCAGCAGCTGGGGGGGGACTAGCGGTTACACAGATACGCAGTATTTT
CASSWGGTSGYTDTQYF
>TRBJ2-3|-|TRBV16|TRBD2
TGTGCCAGCAGCCCCCCCGGGGCGGGAGGAGTGAGATACGCGTATTTT
CASSPPGAGGVRYAYF
>TRBJ2-7|-|TRBV6-2/TRBV6-3|-
TGTGCCAGCAGTAGAGGACGGGGCTCGGAGCAGTACTTC
CASSRGRGSEQYF
>TRBJ2-3|many|TRBV12-3/TRBV12-4|-
TGTGCCAGCAGTGGACTGGGAGGCACAGATACGCAGTATTTT
CASSGLGGTDTQYF
>TRBJ2-5|-|TRBV6-2/TRBV6-3|-
TGTGCCAGCACCTACAGGGCACAAGAGACCCAGTACTTC
CASTYRAQETQYF
>TRBJ2-1|-|TRBV2|-
TGCGCCAGCGTAGCGGAGGGGTACCAAGAGACCCAGTTCTTC
CASVAEGYQETQFF
>TRBJ2-5|-|TRBV5-1|-
TGCGCCAGCAGCTTAACCGCGCGGGGCCCAGAGACCCAGTACTTC
CASSLTARGPETQYF
>TRBJ2-1|-|TRBV24-1|-
TGTGCCACCAGTGACCGGAATTTTTCCAATGAGCAGTTCTTC
CATSDRNFSNEQFF
>TRBJ1-5|-|TRBV7-8|-
TGTGCCAGCAGCTTAGACCCCCGGGGGACAAACTATGATCAGCCCCAGCATTTT
CASSLDPRGTNYDQPQHF
>TRBJ1-6|few|TRBV3-1|-
TGTGCCAGCAGCCAAGGCCCCCGCCCGGCGGATTCACCCCTCCACTTT
CASSQGPRPADSPLHF
>TRBJ2-1|few|TRBV20-1|TRBD2
TGCAGTGCTAGCAAACTAGCGGACAATGAGCAGTTCTTC
CSASKLADNEQFF
>TRBJ2-7|once|TRBV20-1|-
TGCAGTACTTTCGCCGCTCCAGAAAAGCAGTACTTC
CSTFAAPEKQYF
>TRBJ2-7|many|TRBV5-1|TRBD1
TGCGCCAGCAGCGGGACAGTACCCTACGAGCAGTACTTC
CASSGTVPYEQYF
>TRBJ2-3|few|TRBV27|TRBD1
TGTGCCAGCAGTCCAAGGGACAGACCAACAGATACGCAGTATTTT
CASSPRDRPTDTQYF